This TCR beta chain was recorded in a study of blood T cell repertoires in COVID-19. Study information: From T cells, B-cell-depleted T cells, or PBMCs came the material, which was cDNA or gDNA.

The method was immunoSEQ multiplex PCR; TCRdb's version includes in-frame clones alone and lacks a portion of them. The table has 200,000 to 250,000 clones, approximately 78% seen once. Trimming left V 3 bases short and J 4 bases short, with 6 bases between. The CDR3 is 12 residues long. Germline CDR1 is DFQATT and CDR2 is SNEGSKA (reference sequence). V usage is TRBV20-1 and J usage is TRBJ2-2; D ambiguous. Sequenced sample: peripheral blood. This TCR was recovered from a woman aged 65 to 85 with COVID-19, enrolled during active disease. As DNA, the CDR3 is TGCAGTGCTAGTCTAGTCACCGGGGAGCTGTTTTTT. Its protein is CSASLVTGELFF.